Below, 9 T cell receptor beta chains from the same sample are listed, as sequenced in a study of blood T cell repertoires in COVID-19. Assay used: immunoSEQ multiplex PCR; TCRdb lists only in-frame clones, some missing. The sample holds 140,000 to 150,000 clones, 84% seen once. The sample was peripheral blood. These TCRs come from a human donor in a cohort sampled during active COVID-19.

The J gene is TRBJ1-5, the V gene TRBV27; no reliable D call. Germline CDR1 and CDR2: MNHEY and SMNVEV (reference sequence). The V and J ends lost 5 bases and 6 bases respectively, with 14 bases between them. This CDR3 contains 14 residues. The CDR3 sequence is CASSRSLSSQPQHF. In DNA form, the CDR3 reads TGTGCCAGCAGTCGGTCATTATCTTCTCAGCCCCAGCATTTT.

This clone was seen at least ten times. V and J are TRBV25-1 and TRBJ1-1, with D possibly TRBD1 on 5 matching bases. Trimming removed 8 bases at V and 3 bases at J, with 19 bases between. This CDR3 contains 15 residues. Germline assignment: CDR1 MGHDK and CDR2 SYGVNS. CDR3 region: CASGSGRGLHTEAFF. The CDR3 DNA is TGTGCCAGCGGTTCGGGGAGGGGACTACACACTGAAGCTTTCTTT. The whole variable domain, remainder taken from reference TRBV25-1 and TRBJ1-1, is EADIYQTPRYLVIGTGKKITLECSQTMGHDKMYWYQQDPGMELHLIHYSYGVNSTEKGDLSSESTVSRIRTEHFPLTLESARPSHTSQYLCASGSGRGLHTEAFFGQGTRLTVV.

CDR3 bases: TGTGCCAGCAGCGTACTATCAGGCAATGAGCAGTTCTTC. As protein: CASSVLSGNEQFF. The chain links TRBV9 to TRBJ2-1; no reliable D call. The CDR3 is 13 amino acids. Germline CDR1 is SGDLS and CDR2 is YYNGEE. Trimming took 1 base from V and 6 from J, leaving 8 bases between them.

The gene calls are TRBV5-1 and TRBJ1-2, with D maybe TRBD1 (6 bases). Looked up from germline, CDR1 is SGHRS and CDR2 is YFSETQ. The V gene lost 4 bases and the J gene lost 7 bases, with 20 bases spanning the gap. This CDR3 contains 15 residues. The CDR3 protein is CASSVGVGGPSGYTF. In nucleotides, the CDR3 is TGCGCCAGCAGCGTGGGCGTTGGGGGCCCGAGTGGCTACACCTTC.

The V and J genes are TRBV20-1 and TRBJ1-2, with TRBD1 as a possible D gene (6 bases). Trimming removed 3 bases from V and 8 bases from J, with 10 bases in between. Germline loops: CDR1 DFQATT, CDR2 SNEGSKA (reference sequence). This CDR3 contains 11 residues. CDR3: CSASVGAGYTF. The CDR3, as DNA: TGCAGTGCTAGTGTGGGGGCGGGCTACACCTTC.

V gene TRBV29-1 combines with J gene TRBJ1-1; no clear D. The CDR3 is made up of 13 amino acids. Germline values: CDR1 SQVTM, CDR2 ANQGSEA. The V end lost 4 bases, the J end lost 0 bases, and 9 bases lay between the germline ends. CDR3 protein: CSVVKPMNTEAFF. The CDR3 nucleotides are TGCAGCGTTGTCAAGCCCATGAACACTGAAGCTTTCTTT.

The chain links TRBV7-2 to TRBJ1-5; D gene uncertain. Trimming removed 4 bases from V and 3 bases from J, with 7 bases in between. This CDR3 is built from 13 residues. Looked up from germline, CDR1 is SGHTA and CDR2 is FQGNSA. CDR3 region: CASSSRDNQPQHF. The CDR3, as DNA: TGTGCCAGCAGCTCCCGGGACAATCAGCCCCAGCATTTT.

This clone was seen only a few times. This chain uses TRBV7-6 with TRBJ1-1, with D hard to call. The CDR3 is 15 amino acids. Trimming stripped 5 bases from V and 1 base from J, with 14 bases between. From germline, CDR1 is SGHVS and CDR2 FNYEAQ. Here the CDR3 reads CASSAPTPPNTEAFF. In nucleotides, the CDR3 is TGTGCCAGCAGCGCCCCGACACCCCCGAACACTGAAGCTTTCTTT.

The chain has TRBV28 and TRBJ1-2, with 12 bases fitting TRBD1. The CDR3 spans 17 residues. The ends lost 2 bases at V and 5 bases at J; junction bases unmatched: 9. Germline loops: CDR1 MDHEN, CDR2 SYDVKM. Here the CDR3 DNA reads TGTGCCAGCAGTTTAGGGGACAGGGGGCTCGGAGGTTATGGCTACACCTTC. Translated: CASSLGDRGLGGYGYTF.